This T cell receptor beta chain emerged from a study of ipilimumab plus nivolumab after autologous stem cell transplantation. Study-wide background: Typical patient got roughly five ipilimumab doses and seven to nine nivolumab doses (median).

Study observations and caveats: TCR repertoire, Treg phenotype and gut microbiota reportedly support more study of this approach.

Patients got ipilimumab 1 mg/kg beginning 14 to 28 days post-transplant. Through week 26, nivolumab 3 mg/kg IV was given weeks 1, 4, 7, 10, then biweekly. Remarks on this clone: Antigen: not known.

Profiling relied on immunoSEQ multiplex PCR, and the TCRdb table lists in-frame clones only, not all of them. Seen here are about 16,000 clones, 65% to 75% observed once, and the top ten hold 20% to 25%. There are 16 residues in the CDR3. Trimming at V came to 1 base and at J to 2 bases, leaving 4 bases not matched to a gene. Germline CDR1 is LGHNA and CDR2 is YNFKEQ. The clonotype comes from a male donor with diffuse large B-cell lymphoma. The V and J genes are TRBV4-2 and TRBJ2-7; TRBD1 matches 11 bases. Source: PBMCs, taken in a trial of ipilimumab plus nivolumab as post-transplant consolidation. The CDR3 nucleotides read TGTGCCAGCAGCCAAGCTACGGGACAGGGGGCCTACGAGCAGTACTTC. Translating it yields CASSQATGQGAYEQYF.